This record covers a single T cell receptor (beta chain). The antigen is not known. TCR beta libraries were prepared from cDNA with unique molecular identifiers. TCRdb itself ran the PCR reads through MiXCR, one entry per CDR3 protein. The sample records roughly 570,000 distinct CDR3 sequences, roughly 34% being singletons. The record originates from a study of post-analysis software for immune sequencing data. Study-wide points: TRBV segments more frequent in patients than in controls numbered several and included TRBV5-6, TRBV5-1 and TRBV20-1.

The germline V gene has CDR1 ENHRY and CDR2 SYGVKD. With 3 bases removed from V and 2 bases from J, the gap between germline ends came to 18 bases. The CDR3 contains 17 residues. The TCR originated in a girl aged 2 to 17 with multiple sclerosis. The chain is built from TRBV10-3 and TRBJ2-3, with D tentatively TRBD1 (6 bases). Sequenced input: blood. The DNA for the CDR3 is TGTGCCATCAGTGACGTTGGGGGCCTCAACCCCACAGATACGCAGTATTTT. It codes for CAISDVGGLNPTDTQYF.